The present TCR beta chain was sequenced within a study of T cell repertoires in cytomegalovirus infection (dated by TCRdb to between 2018 and 2020). Broadly, across the study: The peptide stimulations were aimed at well-studied HLA-B-restricted epitopes as well as recently identified HLA-C-restricted CMV epitopes, whose presentation resists viral immunomodulation. The HLA type of each donor mattered for the analysis, because public TCR beta signatures pointed to carriage of CMV infection along with the matching HLA type. The full study reports these points: In both this cohort and an independent cohort of a few hundred donors, the cumulative frequency of public TCR beta family members distinguished carriers of CMV infection plus the relevant HLA type. The ex vivo response was dominated by HLA-C-restricted CMV-specific TCR beta clonotypes, which also provided the single most frequent clonotype in two of eight donors.

The CDR3 holds 13 amino acids from the cysteine to the phenylalanine. Only CDR3 DNA is held: 39 bases, read in frame from base 1. The germline V gene encodes CDR1 SGHRS and CDR2 YFSETQ. V drops 4 bases and J drops 4 bases, leaving 11 bases in between. For sequencing, an Illumina HiSeq 1500 was employed. Using fastp at Q25 and MiXCR, TCRdb reprocessed the public reads and kept productive beta chains. CDR3 protein duplicates are merged, each entry listing the most common genes and DNA. This sample has approximately 600,000 distinct CDR3 sequences in its table, and 40% of those were observed once. The ten most abundant clones make up over 45% of the sample. In the paper's terms, the treatment or condition label means: in vitro stimulation with specific CMV peptide epitopes to enrich CMV-specific T cells. This clonotype was seen ten or more times. No cognate antigen has been identified for it. The input lacks base qualities; no much larger clone sits a single base away.

This chain joins TRBV5-1 to TRBJ2-5; a tentative D call is TRBD2 (6 bases match). Sequences were derived from cultured PBMCs, sampled from culture after CMV antigen stimulation. The clonotype comes from a human donor in good health (CMV status not recorded). Some clones in this sample may be carry-over from other donors' samples. The nucleotide sequence is TGCGCCAGCAGCCCCGTGGGAGGAGAGACCCAGTACTTC. The resulting protein is CASSPVGGETQYF.